This entry concerns a single T cell receptor beta chain. The sample comes from a study of shared clonotypes between healthy human individuals. Study summary: The study used three CD4 naive, three CD4 memory, two CD8 naive and one CD8 memory plate per donor.

TCRdb keeps only in-frame clones here, not all; method: immunoSEQ multiplex PCR. The table includes roughly 2.6 million clones, roughly 92% detected once. Partitioning of CD4+ cells yielded a CD45RA+ naive subset and a CD45RA-negative memory subset. This clonotype originated in a man in his late teens or twenties in good health. The material sequenced was naive CD4+ T cells sorted from blood. Subset indicated: CD45RA+ positively selected.

The CDR3 bases are TGTGCCAGCAGCTTAGTAGATGGAAACCAGCCCCAGCATTTT. Translation: CASSLVDGNQPQHF. The chain has TRBV7-2 and TRBJ1-5; D gene unclear. The CDR3 runs to 14 residues. V lost 1 base to trimming and J lost 7 bases, with 11 bases between them. Germline-derived CDR1 and CDR2 are SGHTA and FQGNSA.